A single sample is the source of the 5 T cell receptor beta chains below, sequenced in a study of T cell responses to AZD1222 COVID-19 vaccine. The assay was immunoSEQ multiplex PCR, and TCRdb's table has in-frame clones only and misses some. Here the sample spans over 90,000 clones, roughly 88% being singletons. The starting material was peripheral blood, obtained on day 0 of AZD1222 vaccination. The receptors were gathered from an adult in good health.

The chain recombines TRBV28 with TRBJ1-4, with TRBD1 as a possible D gene (6 bases). Germline CDR1 reads MDHEN; CDR2 reads SYDVKM. The CDR3 has 17 amino acids. Trimming removed 5 bases at V and 0 bases at J, with 16 bases between. CDR3 coding DNA: TGTGCCAGCAGTAAACCAGGGGACGGTGCAACTAATGAAAAACTGTTTTTT. Translated, it gives CASSKPGDGATNEKLFF.

This rearrangement joins TRBV30 to TRBJ2-1, with unresolved D. Germline V gene data show CDR1 as GTSNPN and CDR2 as SVGIG (reference sequence). The CDR3 is 11 residues long. V lost 2 bases and J 6 bases, leaving 5 bases between the germline ends. The CDR3: CAWSSVNEQFF. The CDR3 DNA sequence: TGTGCCTGGAGTTCCGTCAATGAGCAGTTCTTC.

This chain connects TRBV4-1 to TRBJ1-5, with unresolved D. The V end lost 4 bases, the J end lost 6 bases, and 7 bases lay between the germline ends. The CDR3 length is 12 residues. CDR1 MGHRA and CDR2 YSYEKL come from the germline V gene. Here the CDR3 DNA reads TGCGCCAGCAGCCTTGGAGGTCAGCCCCAGCATTTT. Protein product: CASSLGGQPQHF.

This clone occurred a few times. The genes are TRBV7-8 and TRBJ2-5, with a possible D match to TRBD1 (6 bases). This CDR3 has 12 amino acids. Trimming took off 6 bases at V and 1 base at J, with 6 bases between the two ends. Germline loops: CDR1 SGHVS, CDR2 FQNEAQ. CDR3 protein: CASRDSQETQYF. The CDR3 bases are TGTGCCAGCAGGGACAGCCAAGAGACCCAGTACTTC.

This clone was counted once. This chain connects TRBV9 to TRBJ1-5; no definite D call. Germline V CDR1 and CDR2: SGDLS, YYNGEE. V was shortened by 0 bases and J by 1 base, with 8 bases between the two germline ends. The length of the CDR3 is 15 residues. CDR3 region: CASSVEGLSNQPQHF. In nucleotides, the CDR3 is TGTGCCAGCAGCGTAGAAGGGTTGAGCAATCAGCCCCAGCATTTT.